This T cell receptor beta chain appears in the sequencing data of a study of T cell responses to AZD1222 COVID-19 vaccine (dated by TCRdb to 2020 to 2023). Background for the entire study: Because spike-specific TCR depth and breadth did not differ between the two schedules, AZD1222 recipients who got a second dose at roughly 4 weeks were pooled with those who got a second dose at roughly 12 weeks. Trial participants were enrolled into age subgroups of 18-55, 56-69 and 70-plus years, which contained about 150, 27 and 61 TCR-sequenced participants, respectively. A total of around 240 trial participants underwent TCR sequencing, of whom roughly 210 had received two doses of AZD1222 and some 26 had received two doses of the MenACWY control vaccine. Study-wide findings and limitations: Most participants were white British and females outnumbered males, and the authors suggested that clonal diversity may have been underestimated. Reportedly, almost half of the unique spike-specific TCRs recognized epitopes lying outside the regions that are mutated in the B.1.351 and B.1.1.7 variants. The whole spike protein was spanned by vaccine-associated CD4 TCRs, and dominant responses were seen in regions 160-218 and 743-854. In the small 56-69-year group, the increase in depth fell short of significance, most likely because of low power. Because no day 14 peak-response samples were available, repertoires were characterized only after the peak T cell response. After two AZD1222 doses, spike-specific TCR breadth and depth were significantly higher than at day 0 and than in MenACWY recipients. Conclusions about previously exposed vaccinees are limited, since just five or six AZD1222 recipients were seropositive for SARS-CoV-2 at baseline.

Regarding this clone: Its antigen specificity is not known. Base quality data are lacking; no much larger clone is found one base away.

From a lookup of the germline V gene, CDR1 and CDR2 are SQVTM and ANQGSEA. Its CDR3 holds 12 amino acids, cysteine through phenylalanine. This entry keeps only the CDR3 DNA: 36 bases, framed from base 1. Relative to germline, V is missing 7 bases and J is missing 5 bases, with 7 bases of the junction outside any gene match. The time point label, read with the paper, signifies: baseline before first vaccination. Vaccinee samples came from UK trials COV001 and COV002, including a single-blind randomized controlled phase 2/3 trial of AZD1222 (ChAdOx1 nCoV-19) in healthy adults. For TCRbeta chain sequencing, PBMC samples were collected from trial participants at day 0 and at day 28 after the second dose. The CDR3 regions of human TCRbeta chains were analyzed by immunosequencing. The study's processing was this. TCRs in the repertoires were compared against a reference library of SARS-CoV-2-specific TCRs that had been generated with the MIRA antigen-specificity platform. Breadth was defined as the fraction of unique TCRs that were SARS-CoV-2-associated, and depth was defined as the fraction of total T cells that were SARS-CoV-2-associated. Using the MIRA data, every spike-specific TCR was mapped to the spike region that the TCR reacted to and assigned to either a CD4 or a CD8 class. Log10-transformed breadth and depth values were compared by one-way ANOVA with Sidak's multiple comparisons tests. In its TCRdb copy, this immuneACCESS table keeps in-frame sequences only and misses some clones. Where compared with another copy, unresolved V genes explain less than half of these, and the others have no known cause. That table supplies the V and J calls and clone size; D and trimming were determined from the DNA. The sample table holds under 200,000 clones, of which roughly 93% were seen once. Of the sample, 0.99% falls within the top ten clones.

Sequencing was performed on peripheral blood, taken on day 0 of AZD1222 vaccination. The chain is made from TRBV29-1 and TRBJ2-5; 7 of the junction bases match TRBD1. The origin of this receptor is an adult in good health. The CDR3 is CSGTGVIETQYF. The DNA reads as follows: TGCAGCGGAACAGGGGTGATTGAGACCCAGTACTTC.